These T cell receptor beta chains were read from a single sample in a study of OX40 agonist ivuxolimab in advanced cancers. The repertoire was sequenced with immunoSEQ multiplex PCR; TCRdb's copy has only in-frame clones and lacks some. The table records tens of thousands of clones, 94% of them present only once. The material sequenced was CD4+ or CD8+ T cells sorted from blood, taken in a trial of the OX40 agonist ivuxolimab. The receptors come from an adult with an advanced solid tumor such as melanoma, head and neck, liver or kidney cancer. CDR3s include the opening cysteine and the closing phenylalanine or tryptophan. The order of the fields is D gene, V gene, J gene, CDR3 protein, CDR3 DNA. The D gene is left open where the match is weak.

>TRBD2|TRBV13|TRBJ2-5
CASSLRVAGRETQYF
TGTGCCAGCAGCCTCCGGGTAGCGGGAAGAGAGACCCAGTACTTC
>TRBD1|TRBV28|TRBJ2-7
CASSFGTGFSYEQYF
TGTGCCAGCAGCTTCGGGACAGGGTTCTCCTACGAGCAGTACTTC
>TRBD1|TRBV25-1|TRBJ1-2
CASASTGQRNYGYTF
TGTGCCAGCGCCTCAACGGGACAGAGGAACTATGGCTACACCTTC
>.|TRBV27|TRBJ2-7
CASSLRGEGYEQYF
TGTGCCAGCAGTTTAAGAGGTGAGGGTTACGAGCAGTACTTC
>TRBD1|TRBV25-1|TRBJ1-1
CASSVAQGAGTEAFF
TGTGCCAGCAGTGTGGCGCAGGGGGCTGGCACTGAAGCTTTCTTT
>TRBD2|TRBV15|TRBJ2-7
CATKREGYEQYF
TGTGCCACCAAACGGGAGGGCTACGAGCAGTACTTC
>TRBD2|TRBV7-2|TRBJ2-2
CASSFRLAGAVTGELFF
TGTGCCAGCAGCTTTCGCCTAGCGGGAGCGGTCACCGGGGAGCTGTTTTTT
>.|TRBV4-2|TRBJ2-3
CASSAAPGSIVDTQYF
TGTGCCAGCAGCGCGGCCCCAGGGAGTATCGTAGATACGCAGTATTTT
>.|TRBV25-1|TRBJ1-1
CASREANTEAFF
TGTGCCAGCAGGGAAGCGAACACTGAAGCTTTCTTT
>.|TRBV30|TRBJ1-2
CAWSVERGVYGYTF
TGTGCCTGGAGTGTGGAGAGGGGAGTCTATGGCTACACCTTC
>.|TRBV6-6|TRBJ1-1
CASIDKRAFF
TGTGCCAGCATTGACAAACGAGCTTTCTTT
>.|TRBV5-1|TRBJ2-3
CASSLVPDTQYF
TGCGCCAGCAGCTTGGTTCCAGATACGCAGTATTTT
>TRBD2|TRBV27|TRBJ2-7
CASRRAGGLVNEQYF
TGTGCCAGCAGGAGAGCGGGGGGTCTTGTAAACGAGCAGTACTTC
>TRBD1|TRBV7-9|TRBJ1-5
CASSGTATGSNQPQHF
TGTGCCAGCAGCGGGACAGCCACGGGTAGCAATCAGCCCCAGCATTTT
>TRBD1|TRBV4-3|TRBJ1-5
CASSQATGGQEPQHF
TGCGCCAGCAGCCAAGCGACAGGGGGTCAGGAGCCCCAGCATTTT
>TRBD2|TRBV7-9|TRBJ2-3
CASSFGLAGADTQYF
TGTGCCAGCAGCTTTGGACTAGCGGGCGCAGATACGCAGTATTTT
>.|TRBV4-3|TRBJ1-4
CASSQGQLDEKLFF
TGCGCCAGCAGCCAAGGACAGCTAGATGAAAAACTGTTTTTT
>.|TRBV7-9|TRBJ1-2
CASSSKGDNYGYTF
TGTGCCAGCAGCTCAAAGGGGGACAACTATGGCTACACCTTC